The rows below give T cell receptor beta chains drawn from one sample of a study of CD8 T cells in Susac syndrome. TCRdb re-called the immunoSEQ multiplex PCR reads with MiXCR, one entry per CDR3 protein. The sample lists 150,000 or so distinct CDR3 sequences, 95% occurring once. The sample was CD4+ T cells from PBMCs. These receptors all stem from a human donor with Susac syndrome. CDR3s include the opening cysteine and the closing phenylalanine or tryptophan. A D gene is named only where the DNA matches it firmly. Clone size is shown for a subset of rows, as once, few, many or a class of expanded clone.

j_call v_call clone_size d_call cdr3_aa cdr3_nt
TRBJ2-7 TRBV7-9 NA NA CASSPGTLRSYEQYF TGTGCCAGCAGCCCCGGGACTCTCCGCTCCTACGAGCAGTACTTC
TRBJ2-5 TRBV29-1 NA TRBD2 CSVESGGAGETQYF TGCAGCGTTGAATCCGGGGGGGCCGGAGAGACCCAGTACTTC
TRBJ2-5 TRBV5-1 NA NA CASSPGTELGAQYF TGCGCCAGCAGCCCGGGGACGGAACTAGGGGCCCAGTACTTC
TRBJ1-2 TRBV20-1 NA NA CSAEGAGYTF TGCAGTGCGGAGGGCGCCGGCTACACCTTC
TRBJ2-1 TRBV12-3/TRBV12-4 NA NA CASSLGLNEQFF TGTGCCAGCAGTTTAGGATTGAATGAGCAGTTCTTC
TRBJ2-7 TRBV25-1 NA NA CASRGGGTNEQYF TGTGCCAGCAGGGGAGGAGGAACCAACGAGCAGTACTTC
TRBJ2-7 TRBV6-1 NA TRBD1 CASSELTGGSYEQYF TGTGCCAGCAGTGAGTTGACAGGGGGTTCCTACGAGCAGTACTTC
TRBJ2-1 TRBV5-1 NA TRBD1 CASEDPQGALHNEQFF TGCGCCAGCGAAGACCCACAGGGGGCTCTCCACAATGAGCAGTTCTTC
TRBJ2-7 TRBV10-3 NA NA CAISQGGPIYEQYF TGTGCCATCAGTCAGGGGGGGCCGATCTACGAGCAGTACTTC
TRBJ2-7 TRBV14 NA NA CASSQDRMMQYF TGTGCCAGCAGCCAAGATAGGATGATGCAGTACTTC
TRBJ2-7 TRBV9 NA NA CASSVDAGMTYEQYF TGTGCCAGCAGCGTAGATGCAGGGATGACCTACGAGCAGTACTTC
TRBJ2-4 TRBV20-1 NA TRBD1 CSAQGQPIAKNIQYF TGCAGTGCCCAGGGACAGCCCATAGCCAAAAACATTCAGTACTTC
TRBJ1-6 TRBV7-9 NA NA CASSFGDNSPLHF TGTGCCAGCAGCTTTGGGGATAATTCACCCCTCCACTTT
TRBJ1-1 TRBV20-1 NA NA CSAAAATVEAFF TGCAGTGCGGCGGCAGCTACAGTTGAAGCTTTCTTT
TRBJ1-1 TRBV6-1 NA NA CASSEISTEAFF TGTGCCAGCAGTGAAATATCGACTGAAGCTTTCTTT
TRBJ2-3 TRBV30 NA NA CAWSRDRTLDTQYF TGTGCCTGGAGTCGGGACCGTACCCTTGATACGCAGTATTTT
TRBJ2-2 TRBV3-1 NA TRBD1 CASSQFGTGGNGELFF TGTGCCAGCAGCCAGTTTGGGACAGGGGGGAACGGGGAGCTGTTTTTT
TRBJ1-5 TRBV7-8 NA NA CASSLNRARQPQHF TGTGCCAGCAGCCTTAACAGGGCAAGGCAGCCCCAGCATTTT
TRBJ2-3 TRBV4-1 NA TRBD2 CASSQGRAGADTQYF TGCGCCAGCAGCCAAGGGCGAGCGGGAGCAGATACGCAGTATTTT
TRBJ2-2 TRBV7-3 NA NA CATRLTWNTGELFF TGTGCCACCCGCCTCACATGGAACACCGGGGAGCTGTTTTTT
TRBJ2-1 TRBV6-2/TRBV6-3 NA TRBD2 CASIQAGGSEQFF TGTGCCAGCATTCAAGCGGGAGGGAGTGAGCAGTTCTTC
TRBJ2-5 TRBV20-1 NA NA CSASREETQYF TGCAGTGCTAGTAGGGAAGAGACCCAGTACTTC
TRBJ1-6 TRBV9 NA NA CASSLGGHETNSPLHF TGTGCCAGCAGCTTGGGGGGGCACGAAACTAATTCACCCCTCCACTTT
TRBJ2-1 TRBV20-1 NA TRBD2 CSASSGRAGNEQFF TGCAGTGCTTCTAGCGGGAGGGCCGGGAATGAGCAGTTCTTC
TRBJ1-2 TRBV9 NA NA CASSVSVLYGYTF TGTGCCAGCAGCGTAAGCGTCCTCTATGGCTACACCTTC
TRBJ2-7 TRBV28 NA NA CASRAADMRYEQYF TGTGCCAGCAGGGCCGCTGATATGAGATACGAGCAGTACTTC
TRBJ2-5 TRBV4-3 NA NA CASSQDIGRAGTQYF TGCGCCAGCAGCCAAGATATCGGCAGGGCCGGGACCCAGTACTTC
TRBJ2-7 TRBV20-1 NA TRBD2 CSAREGREGRGTYEQYF TGCAGTGCTAGAGAGGGGCGGGAGGGCCGAGGGACCTACGAGCAGTACTTC
TRBJ1-6 TRBV27 NA NA CASSSPDRRALHF TGTGCCAGCAGTTCCCCGGACCGAAGGGCCCTCCACTTT
TRBJ1-1 TRBV14 NA NA CASSQDRWGTEAFF TGTGCCAGCAGCCAAGACCGTTGGGGCACTGAAGCTTTCTTT
TRBJ1-3 TRBV29-1 NA TRBD1 CSGRGSSGNTIYF TGCAGCGGCAGGGGGTCCTCTGGAAACACCATATATTTT
TRBJ2-7 TRBV2 NA NA CASSVYPGYEQYF TGTGCCAGCAGTGTGTACCCAGGCTACGAGCAGTACTTC
TRBJ2-7 TRBV19 NA NA CASSDRTYEQYF TGTGCCAGTAGCGACAGGACCTACGAGCAGTACTTC
TRBJ2-5 TRBV7-2 NA NA CASSLPPGSPHQYF TGTGCCAGCAGCTTACCGCCGGGAAGCCCCCACCAGTACTTC
TRBJ1-2 TRBV30 NA NA CAWSGVETNYGYTF TGTGCCTGGAGTGGGGTCGAGACTAACTATGGCTACACCTTC
TRBJ2-7 TRBV20-1 NA TRBD1 CSARVRTGAYEQYF TGCAGTGCTAGAGTCAGGACAGGGGCCTACGAGCAGTACTTC
TRBJ2-1 TRBV19 NA TRBD2 CASMLGGGNEQFF TGTGCCAGTATGTTGGGCGGGGGAAATGAGCAGTTCTTC
TRBJ2-1 TRBV5-1 NA NA CASSLAPIYNEQFF TGCGCCAGCAGCTTGGCCCCGATCTACAATGAGCAGTTCTTC
TRBJ1-5 TRBV20-1 NA NA CSASGGPQPQHF TGCAGTGCCTCGGGGGGTCCGCAGCCCCAGCATTTT
TRBJ2-2 TRBV4-3 NA NA CASSQGGSLLGELFF TGCGCCAGCAGCCAAGGTGGTAGCCTTCTCGGGGAGCTGTTTTTT
TRBJ2-7 TRBV7-2 NA TRBD2 CASSRSGATYEQYF TGTGCCAGCAGCCGTAGCGGGGCCACCTACGAGCAGTACTTC
TRBJ1-5 TRBV20-1 NA NA CSARGTMISNQPQHF TGCAGTGCTAGAGGGACAATGATAAGCAATCAGCCCCAGCATTTT
TRBJ1-2 TRBV11-2 NA NA CASSPDSPTRYYGYTF TGTGCCAGCAGTCCCGACAGTCCGACACGCTACTATGGCTACACCTTC
TRBJ1-1 TRBV7-8 few TRBD1 CASSSSGTANTEAFF TGTGCCAGCAGCTCGTCCGGGACAGCGAACACTGAAGCTTTCTTT
TRBJ2-3 TRBV20-1 NA NA CSGVHTDTQYF TGCAGCGGGGTGCACACAGATACGCAGTATTTT
TRBJ1-1 TRBV9 NA NA CASSVDGRNTEAFF TGTGCCAGCAGCGTAGATGGCAGGAACACTGAAGCTTTCTTT
TRBJ1-5 TRBV5-1 NA NA CASSLGGADNQPQHF TGCGCCAGCAGCCTCGGGGGGGCCGACAATCAGCCCCAGCATTTT
TRBJ2-6 TRBV20-1 once NA CSAKVPEGWPGANVLTF TGCAGTGCAAAAGTTCCTGAAGGGTGGCCCGGGGCCAACGTCCTGACTTTC
TRBJ1-1 TRBV7-9 NA NA CASSLGGPIAAFF TGTGCCAGCAGCTTGGGGGGGCCGATTGCAGCTTTCTTT
TRBJ2-1 TRBV15 NA TRBD2 CATSRGGLAGGNEQFF TGTGCCACCAGCAGAGGGGGACTAGCGGGAGGGAATGAGCAGTTCTTC